The clone carrying this T cell receptor (beta chain) appeared once. Libraries were prepared by immunoSEQ multiplex PCR; TCRdb keeps only in-frame clonotypes and omits some of them. Of about 120,000 clones listed, about 90% are singletons. J lost 5 bases, V lost 2 bases, and 5 bases had no gene match. This CDR3 contains 15 residues. Germline CDR1 and CDR2: MNHEY and SVGAGI. This sample is drawn from a study of T cell responses to AZD1222 COVID-19 vaccine. Study details: Researchers grouped second doses given at about 4 or about 12 weeks into one pool.

The chain links TRBV6-5 to TRBJ2-1, with 8 bases fitting TRBD1. The specimen was peripheral blood, collected on day 0 of AZD1222 vaccination. This clonotype was obtained from an adult in good health. CDR3 DNA sequence: TGTGCCAGCAGTTACCGCGGGACAGGAAACAATGAGCAGTTCTTC. This codes for CASSYRGTGNNEQFF.